Given below is one T cell receptor beta chain in context. Its antigen is not known. The data originate from a study of graft-versus-host responses after intestinal transplantation. Overall study context: Transplant recipients had multivisceral, liver-intestinal, or isolated intestinal grafts. Tacrolimus and steroids were given for around three years to all recipients after anti-thymocyte globulin induction. Study-wide points: Allografts from individuals with graft-donor T cell macrochimerism displayed high graft-versus-host to host-versus-graft clonal ratios. Association was observed between peak circulating GvH clone levels and early post-transplant HvG declines.

Here immunoSEQ multiplex PCR was the method, and the copy in TCRdb shows in-frame clones only, minus some. The table lists approximately 88,000 clones, 85% to 95% of them singletons, with around 0.18% in the top ten. Trimming at V came to 3 bases and at J to 1 base, leaving 3 bases not matched to a gene. The CDR3 is 16 residues long. The V gene's germline CDR1 is KGHSH and CDR2 LQKENI. The rearrangement joins TRBV18 to TRBJ1-1, with 12 nucleotides matching TRBD1. The material sequenced was unstimulated CD4+ T cells sorted from spleen or lymph node cells, taken before transplant. The TCR comes from a human donor who was the organ donor for an intestinal transplant. The CDR3 coding sequence is TGTGCCAGCTCACCCACGGGACAGGGGGCGAACACTGAAGCTTTCTTT. Residues: CASSPTGQGANTEAFF.